This T cell receptor beta chain emerged from a study of blood T cell repertoires in COVID-19. Study-level background: T cells, B-cell-depleted T cells, or PBMCs supplied cDNA or gDNA.

The V gene lost 4 bases and the J gene lost 3 bases, with 15 bases spanning the gap. In germline, CDR1 is SGHNT, CDR2 YYREEE (reference sequence). This CDR3 comprises 15 residues. How the authors handled the data: Cell counts per sample came from amplifying reference gene primers. The repertoire was sequenced with immunoSEQ multiplex PCR; TCRdb's copy has only in-frame clones and lacks some. The D gene and trimming were derived from the DNA, and the V and J assignments and clone size from that table. The sample contains 380,000 or so clones, roughly 90% of which appear only once. The TCR originated in a woman between 35 and 50 years old with acute COVID-19. The chain has TRBV5-4 and TRBJ2-3; D ambiguous. The sample comprised PBMCs or T cells enriched from blood (not recorded which). The CDR3 sequence: CASSPDSFLTDTQYF. The DNA of the CDR3 is TGTGCCAGCAGCCCCGACTCCTTTTTGACAGATACGCAGTATTTT.